One and the same sample provided the 30 T cell receptor beta chains below, sequenced in a study of T cells after yellow fever vaccination. One entry per CDR3 protein results from TCRdb running MiXCR on the 5' RACE reads. This sample has hundreds of thousands of distinct CDR3 sequences, with about 17% found just once. The sample here was PBMCs, taken roughly 5 days after the first yellow fever vaccination. The receptors derive from a man aged 18 to 30 who received the YFV17D yellow fever vaccine.

This clonotype was counted between two and nine times. The V call is TRBV6-2 or TRBV6-3, the J call TRBJ1-5, with D perhaps TRBD1 (5 bases). Looked up from germline, CDR1 is MNHEY and CDR2 is SVGEGT. Trimming shortened V by 6 bases and J by 7 bases, and 13 bases separated the two germline ends. CDR3 length equals 13 residues. For the CDR3, the DNA is TGTGCCAGCAGCCCCAGGGTCGAACAGCCCCAGCATTTT. It translates to CASSPRVEQPQHF.

The J gene is TRBJ2-2, the V gene TRBV7-9; D ambiguous. The CDR3 sequence is 14 residues long. In germline, CDR1 is SEHNR, CDR2 FQNEAQ (reference sequence). Trimming removed 2 bases from V and 3 bases from J, with 7 bases in between. The CDR3 region has the DNA TGTGCCAGCAGCTTACAGCAGGACACCGGGGAGCTGTTTTTT. This encodes CASSLQQDTGELFF.

As DNA, the CDR3 is TGTGCCAGCAGTTCACTGGGGGACTCTAATGAAAAACTGTTTTTT. Its protein is CASSSLGDSNEKLFF. This chain joins TRBV6-5 and TRBJ1-4; possible D gene TRBD1, 5 bases. V gave up 4 bases and J gave up 3 bases, with 12 bases separating them. This CDR3 comprises 15 residues. CDR1 is MNHEY, CDR2 SVGAGI, per germline.

The rearrangement links TRBV20-1 to TRBJ2-5; D is possibly TRBD1 or TRBD2 (5 bases each). Trimming left V 5 bases short and J 4 bases short, with 14 bases between. Germline values: CDR1 DFQATT, CDR2 SNEGSKA (reference sequence). This CDR3 region has 13 residues. CDR3 sequence reads: CSAPIVGGETQYF. CDR3 DNA: TGCAGTGCTCCAATCGTTGGGGGAGAGACCCAGTACTTC.

In this sample, this clonotype turned up a few times. The V gene is TRBV29-1, the J gene TRBJ1-3; D is perhaps TRBD1 (5 bases). The CDR3 is 15 residues long. The germline CDR1 and CDR2 sequences are SQVTM and ANQGSEA. V was clipped by 0 bases and J by 0 bases, with 9 bases between them. The CDR3 loop is CSVEDAGGSGNTIYF. The CDR3 region has the DNA TGCAGCGTTGAAGACGCCGGGGGCTCTGGAAACACCATATATTTT.

The rearrangement joins TRBV5-4 to TRBJ2-2; D ambiguous. The CDR3 has 12 residues. Germline CDR1 SGHNT, CDR2 YYREEE (reference sequence). Trimming pared 10 bases from V and 1 base from J, leaving 8 bases between. The CDR3 region has the DNA TGTGCCCTTCGAGGGAACACCGGGGAGCTGTTTTTT. Protein: CALRGNTGELFF.

This clonotype was detected a few times. The rearrangement uses TRBV5-1 and TRBJ1-5, with D unresolved. Germline V CDR1 and CDR2: SGHRS, YFSETQ. This CDR3 spans 13 amino acids. Trimming shortened V by 4 bases and J by 5 bases, and 10 bases separated the two germline ends. CDR3 loop: CASSVGLDQPQHF. The DNA for the CDR3 is TGCGCCAGCAGCGTAGGACTGGATCAGCCCCAGCATTTT.

The CDR3 coding sequence is TGTGCCAGCAGCTTAGACTACATTGGTTCCAATGAGCAGTTCTTC. Protein: CASSLDYIGSNEQFF. J is TRBJ2-1 and V is TRBV7-9; D is uncertain. This CDR3 has 15 residues. V shed 1 base and J shed 6 bases, with 13 bases lying between them. Germline loops: CDR1 SEHNR, CDR2 FQNEAQ (reference sequence).

This chain links TRBV7-3 with TRBJ2-2, with 10 bases identical to TRBD1. Germline V lookup: CDR1 SGHTA, CDR2 FQGTGA. Trimming cost V 0 bases and J 6 bases; bases outside gene matches: 4. The CDR3 spans 16 residues. The CDR3 loop reads CASSLTTGQGSGELFF. CDR3 nucleotides: TGTGCCAGCAGCTTAACTACGGGACAGGGGTCCGGGGAGCTGTTTTTT.

The chain links TRBV27 to TRBJ1-1, with D possibly matching TRBD1 (5 bases). From germline, CDR1 is MNHEY and CDR2 SMNVEV (reference sequence). Trimming shortened V by 5 bases and J by 2 bases, and 18 bases separated the two germline ends. The CDR3 runs to 16 residues. CDR3: CASSTFFDSFNTEAFF. CDR3 sequence (DNA): TGTGCCAGCAGTACCTTCTTCGACAGCTTTAACACTGAAGCTTTCTTT.

CDR3 DNA sequence: TGTGCCAGCGAACCGGGACACAAGTTCTTC. As protein: CASEPGHKFF. This chain joins TRBV7-9 and TRBJ2-1; possible D gene TRBD1, 6 bases. The length of the CDR3 is 10 residues. Deletions cut 8 bases from V and 14 bases from J, with 13 bases between. In germline, CDR1 is SEHNR, CDR2 FQNEAQ (reference sequence).

There are a few counts of this clonotype. This rearrangement joins TRBV4-1 to TRBJ2-2; 8 bases line up with TRBD2. Trimming took 4 bases from V and 6 from J; bases not matched to a gene: 19. The CDR3 has 19 residues. Germline values: CDR1 MGHRA, CDR2 YSYEKL. The CDR3 reads CASSRLQVPGTRLSGELFF. DNA of the CDR3: TGCGCCAGCAGCCGATTACAAGTCCCCGGGACTAGGTTATCCGGGGAGCTGTTTTTT.

The chain joins TRBV15 to TRBJ1-5, with a possible D match to TRBD1 (6 bases). V lost 6 bases to trimming and J lost 6 bases, with 24 bases between them. The CDR3 has 17 residues. Germline V gene data show CDR1 as LNHNV and CDR2 as YYDKDF (reference sequence). This CDR3 is CATRGVGGAAVVQPQHF. The CDR3, as DNA: TGTGCCACCAGGGGTGTCGGGGGGGCTGCTGTCGTTCAGCCCCAGCATTTT.

The chain employs TRBV2 and TRBJ2-1; 8 bases fit TRBD2. Germline V gene lookup returns CDR1 SNHLY and CDR2 FYNNEI. The CDR3 loop spans 18 amino acids. V gave up 6 bases and J gave up 0 bases; unmatched junction bases: 13. The CDR3: CASRVSGGTSNSYNEQFF. CDR3 sequence (DNA): TGTGCCAGCAGAGTTTCGGGGGGGACTTCAAACTCCTACAATGAGCAGTTCTTC.

This chain links TRBV7-2 with TRBJ1-4; TRBD1 matches 9 bases. Germline V lookup: CDR1 SGHTA, CDR2 FQGNSA. The CDR3 runs to 13 residues. V dropped 5 bases and J dropped 8; count of bases not matched to a gene: 3. CDR3 residues: CASSGTGYEKLFF. The CDR3 region has the DNA TGTGCCAGCAGCGGGACAGGGTACGAAAAACTGTTTTTT.

This clonotype occurred once. V gene TRBV12-5 combines with J gene TRBJ2-1; possible D gene TRBD2, 5 bases. The V end was cut by 5 bases, the J end by 6 bases, with 14 bases between. This CDR3 is 14 amino acids long. Germline-derived CDR1 and CDR2 are LGHNT and FRNRAP. The CDR3 DNA follows: TGTGCTAGTGGTCCCTTCGGGGTTGGCAATGAGCAGTTCTTC. This codes for CASGPFGVGNEQFF.

In this sample, this clonotype turned up a few times. CDR3 amino acids: CASGGSNSNQPQHF. The CDR3, as DNA: TGCGCCAGCGGGGGATCGAATAGCAATCAGCCCCAGCATTTT. The rearrangement links TRBV10-2 to TRBJ1-5, with D possibly TRBD1 on 5 matching bases. The CDR3 has 14 residues. The V gene lost 8 bases and the J gene lost 0 bases, with 11 bases spanning the gap. Germline V gives CDR1 WSHSY, CDR2 SAAADI.

J is TRBJ1-6 and V is TRBV7-2; D remains unclear. V lost 5 bases and J lost 8, with 13 bases in between. The CDR3 is made up of 14 amino acids. From germline, CDR1 is SGHTA and CDR2 FQGNSA. CDR3 sequence: CASSRKGLDSPLHF. CDR3 DNA: TGTGCCAGCAGCCGCAAGGGCTTGGATTCACCCCTCCACTTT.

This clonotype was observed a few times. DNA of the CDR3: TGTGCCAGCAGCCCAGTCGGCGGATACAATGAGCAGTTCTTC. This translates into CASSPVGGYNEQFF. J is TRBJ2-1 and V is TRBV7-9; D is ambiguous. CDR3 size: 14 residues. Germline V gene sequence: CDR1 SEHNR, CDR2 FQNEAQ (reference sequence). V was cut by 5 bases and J by 4 bases, with 12 bases left in between.

As concerns this clonotype: Germline and junction disagree at one end, which may indicate a read error. The chain recombines TRBV2 with TRBJ2-2; 11 bases are shared with TRBD1. The CDR3 loop spans 14 amino acids. CDR1 and CDR2 (germline): SNHLY, FYNNEI. The CDR3 DNA is TGTGCCAGCGGATGGACAGGGGGCTCCGGGGACCTGTTTTTT. Its translation: CASGWTGGSGDLFF.

This chain joins TRBV28 and TRBJ2-3; D not certain. This CDR3 has 15 residues. Looked up from germline, CDR1 is MDHEN and CDR2 is SYDVKM. The V and J ends lost 7 bases and 9 bases respectively, with 23 bases between them. The CDR3 region has the DNA TGTGCCAGCACCAACCCAAGTCCCATTGGCCCCACGCAGTATTTT. This translates into CASTNPSPIGPTQYF.

This clonotype appeared a few times. V is TRBV7-8 and J is TRBJ2-1; the D gene is possibly TRBD2 (5 bases). The germline V gene has CDR1 SGHVS and CDR2 FQNEAQ. The CDR3 contains 15 residues. V was trimmed by 7 bases and J by 0 bases, leaving 13 bases between them. The CDR3 DNA is TGTGCCAGCACCCCAGCGGTTTTCTCCTACAATGAGCAGTTCTTC. This codes for CASTPAVFSYNEQFF.

In this sample, this clonotype turned up a few times. V is TRBV3-1 and J is TRBJ1-1; 7 bases map to TRBD1. CDR1 and CDR2 from the germline V gene are LGHDT and YNNKEL (reference sequence). Germline trimming cut 7 bases from V and 4 bases from J; bases unmatched to any gene: 15. This CDR3 is 16 amino acids long. CDR3 sequence: CASISGGEGGFTEAFF. The CDR3, as DNA: TGTGCCAGCATCTCAGGGGGAGAGGGTGGTTTCACTGAAGCTTTCTTT.

There are a few counts of this clonotype. This sequence joins TRBV6-5 and TRBJ2-1; TRBD2 aligns across 8 bases. CDR1 is MNHEY, CDR2 SVGAGI, per germline. The length of the CDR3 is 14 residues. Trimming removed 4 bases from V and 7 bases from J; junction bases left unmatched: 6. DNA for the CDR3: TGTGCCAGCAGTTGGGGACTAGGGAAAAATGAGCAGTTCTTC. Translated, it gives CASSWGLGKNEQFF.

This clonotype has more than one count but fewer than ten. This chain links TRBV6-5 with TRBJ2-5; TRBD1 or TRBD2 may be the D gene (5 bases each). CDR3 length: 16 amino acids. The ends were cut back, 3 bases at V and 2 bases at J, with 16 bases in the middle. Germline lookup yields CDR1 MNHEY and CDR2 SVGAGI. The CDR3 DNA sequence: TGTGCCAGCAGTTATGGACTCTCCTGGGGGCAAGAGACCCAGTACTTC. It translates to CASSYGLSWGQETQYF.

V is TRBV7-2 and J is TRBJ2-3; D assignment may be TRBD1 or TRBD2 (5 bases each). CDR3 length: 16 amino acids. Trimming shortened V by 1 base and J by 3 bases, and 14 bases separated the two germline ends. Germline CDR1 reads SGHTA; CDR2 reads FQGNSA. The CDR3 nucleotides read TGTGCCAGCAGCTTAGGGACTGGGGGAACGACAGATACGCAGTATTTT. This codes for CASSLGTGGTTDTQYF.

The chain links TRBV5-1 to TRBJ2-3; 7 nucleotides align to TRBD1. Germline assignment: CDR1 SGHRS and CDR2 YFSETQ. The CDR3 consists of 13 residues. V trimming: 7 bases; J trimming: 4 bases; junction bases outside the gene matches: 6. This CDR3 is CASQDRLSDTQYF. The CDR3 DNA sequence: TGCGCCAGCCAGGACAGGCTATCAGATACGCAGTATTTT.

This CDR3 reads CASSPDRYTGELFF. As DNA, the CDR3 is TGCGCCAGCAGCCCGGACAGGTACACCGGGGAGCTGTTTTTT. The V call is TRBV5-1, the J call TRBJ2-2; 7 bases align to TRBD1. The CDR3 is made up of 14 amino acids. Unmatched junction bases numbered 3, after V lost 4 bases and J lost 3 bases. The germline V gene encodes CDR1 SGHRS and CDR2 YFSETQ.

V usage is TRBV7-9 and J usage is TRBJ1-6, with D unresolved. Trimming took off 5 bases at V and 12 bases at J, with 17 bases between the two ends. The V gene's germline CDR1 is SEHNR and CDR2 FQNEAQ (reference sequence). This CDR3 is 14 amino acids long. The chain's CDR3 is CASSPDPSLLPLHF. In DNA, the CDR3 is TGTGCCAGCAGCCCAGACCCTTCGTTGTTACCCCTCCACTTT. Together with reference TRBV7-9 and TRBJ1-6, the CDR3 gives the full variable domain: DTGVSQNPRHKITKRGQNVTFRCDPISEHNRLYWYRQTLGQGPEFLTYFQNEAQLEKSRLLSDRFSAERPKGSFSTLEIQRTEQGDSAMYLCASSPDPSLLPLHFGNGTRLTVT.

V gene TRBV7-3 combines with J gene TRBJ2-2, with 10 bases aligning to TRBD2. The CDR3 has 17 amino acids. Germline trimming cut 1 base from V and 5 bases from J; bases unmatched to any gene: 7. CDR1 and CDR2 from the germline V gene are SGHTA and FQGTGA. The CDR3 region has the DNA TGTGCCAGCAGCTTAAACCCAGTTAGCGGGGGGACCGGGGAGCTGTTTTTT. It specifies CASSLNPVSGGTGELFF.